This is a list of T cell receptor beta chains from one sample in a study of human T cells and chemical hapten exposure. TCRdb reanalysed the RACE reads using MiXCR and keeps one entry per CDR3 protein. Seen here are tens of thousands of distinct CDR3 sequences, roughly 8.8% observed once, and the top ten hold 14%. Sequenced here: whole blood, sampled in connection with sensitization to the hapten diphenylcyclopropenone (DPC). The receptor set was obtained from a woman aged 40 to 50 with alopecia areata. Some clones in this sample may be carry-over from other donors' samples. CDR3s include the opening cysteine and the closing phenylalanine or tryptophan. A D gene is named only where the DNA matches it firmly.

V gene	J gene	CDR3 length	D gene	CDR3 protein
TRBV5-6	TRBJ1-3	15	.	CASSLDRTSGNTIYF
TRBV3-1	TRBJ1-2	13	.	CASSHGGKHGYTF
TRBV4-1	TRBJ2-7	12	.	CASSQAPRQQYF
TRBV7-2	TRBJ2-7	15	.	CASSPSAGTSYEQYF
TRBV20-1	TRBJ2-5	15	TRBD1	CSARLSTGAPETQYF
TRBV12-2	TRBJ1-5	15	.	CASRHTGMGNQPQHF
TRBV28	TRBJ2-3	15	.	CASTRRGGSTDTQYF
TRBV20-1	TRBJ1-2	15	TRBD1	CSARIGDRESSGYTF
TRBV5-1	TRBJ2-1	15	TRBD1	CASSLGQGVFNEQFF
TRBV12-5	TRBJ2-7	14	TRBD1	CASGLGQGPYEQYF
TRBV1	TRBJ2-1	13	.	CTSSQEGNCEQFF
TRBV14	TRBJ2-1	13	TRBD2	CASSGLDGNEQFF
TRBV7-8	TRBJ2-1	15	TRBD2	CASSLAGLALSEQFF
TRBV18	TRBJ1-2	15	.	CASSLELGTNYGYTF
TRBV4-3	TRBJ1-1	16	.	CASSQDSEGQNTEAFF
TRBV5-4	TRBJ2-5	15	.	CASSLAGIEQETQYF
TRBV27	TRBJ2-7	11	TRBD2	CATTLWGGQYF
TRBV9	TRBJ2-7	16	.	CASSVLPTSGDNEQYF
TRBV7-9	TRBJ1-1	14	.	CASSWKGSGTEAFF
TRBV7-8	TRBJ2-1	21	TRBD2	CASSFSGLAGATSRNYNEQFF
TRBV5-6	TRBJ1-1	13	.	CASSSGAELEAFF
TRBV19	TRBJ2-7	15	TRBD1	CASKRTGTGNYEQYF
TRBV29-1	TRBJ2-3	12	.	CSERVSTDTQYF
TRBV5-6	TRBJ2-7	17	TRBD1	CASSPVRTGASSYEQYF
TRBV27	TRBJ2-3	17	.	CASSLGFRDHRNRTQYF
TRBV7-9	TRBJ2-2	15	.	CASSRRTVNTGELFF
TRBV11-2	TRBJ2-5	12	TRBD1	CASSSLTGAQYF
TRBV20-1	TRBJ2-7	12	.	CSAPRGVYEQYF
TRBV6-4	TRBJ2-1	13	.	CASSVTSYNEQFF
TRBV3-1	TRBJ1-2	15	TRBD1	CASSLIEQGAWGYTF
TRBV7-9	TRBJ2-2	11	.	CASSLSGELFF
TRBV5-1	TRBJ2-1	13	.	CASSLGSYNEQFF
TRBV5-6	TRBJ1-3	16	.	CASSFRGYGSGNTIYF
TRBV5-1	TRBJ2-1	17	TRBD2	CASSRRASGGTVNEQFF
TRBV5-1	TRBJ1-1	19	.	CASSPRTQTGRHLNTEAFF
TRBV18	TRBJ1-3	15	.	CASSPPAYSGNTIYF
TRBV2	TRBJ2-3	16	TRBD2	CASLGLAGGSTDTQYF
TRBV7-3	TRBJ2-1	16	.	CASSLNLGGTSNEQFF
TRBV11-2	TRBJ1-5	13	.	CASSPWGKQPQHF
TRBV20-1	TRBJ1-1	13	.	CSAQNGGEQRAFF